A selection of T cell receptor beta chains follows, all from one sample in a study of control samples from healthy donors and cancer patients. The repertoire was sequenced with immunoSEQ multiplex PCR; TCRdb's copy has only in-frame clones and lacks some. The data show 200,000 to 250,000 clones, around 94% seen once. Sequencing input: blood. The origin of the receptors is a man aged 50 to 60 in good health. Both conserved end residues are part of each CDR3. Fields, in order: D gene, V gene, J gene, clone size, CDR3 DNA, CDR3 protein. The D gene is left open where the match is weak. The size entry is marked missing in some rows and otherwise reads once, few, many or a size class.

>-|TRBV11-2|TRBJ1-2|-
TGTGCCAGCAGCTTTGATGCGGGGGTAGGCGATGGCTATGGCTACACCTTC
CASSFDAGVGDGYGYTF
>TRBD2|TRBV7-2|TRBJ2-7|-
TGTGCCAGCAGCTTTAGCGGGGGGTCCCCGGGGTACGAGCAGTACTTC
CASSFSGGSPGYEQYF
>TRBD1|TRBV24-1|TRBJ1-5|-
TGTGCCACCAGTGCTGGACAGGGAGGGCAGCCCCAGCATTTT
CATSAGQGGQPQHF
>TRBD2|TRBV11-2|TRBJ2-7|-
TGTGCCAGCAACCCAAGCGGGGCCTACGAGCAGTACTTC
CASNPSGAYEQYF
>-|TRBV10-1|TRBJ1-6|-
TGCGCCAGCAGCCCGGGACTGGACTATTCACCCCTCCACTTT
CASSPGLDYSPLHF
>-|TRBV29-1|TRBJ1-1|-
TGCAGCGTTGTCGTACAGGCGACGAACACTGAAGCTTTCTTT
CSVVVQATNTEAFF
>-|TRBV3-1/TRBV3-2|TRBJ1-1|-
TGTGCCAGCAGCCAAGGGACTGAAGCTTTCTTT
CASSQGTEAFF
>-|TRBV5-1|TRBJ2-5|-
TGCGCCAGCAGCTTCTCACAACAAGAGACCCAGTACTTC
CASSFSQQETQYF
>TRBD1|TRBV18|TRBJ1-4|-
TGTGCCAGCTCAAAAGGGGGCGCAGATGAAAAACTGTTTTTT
CASSKGGADEKLFF
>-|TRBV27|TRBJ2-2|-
TGTGCCAGCAGTGTCAGGGGTAGGAACACCGGGGAGCTGTTTTTT
CASSVRGRNTGELFF
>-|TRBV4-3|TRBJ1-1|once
TGCGCCAGCAGCCTGTCCTCCCGGGGGGCCGACACTGAAGCTTTCTTT
CASSLSSRGADTEAFF
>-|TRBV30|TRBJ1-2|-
TGTGCCTGGAGTTACAGGGCAAGAGGCTACACCTTC
CAWSYRARGYTF
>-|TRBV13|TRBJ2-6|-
TGTGCCAGCAGCTTAGGGGGGGCACCCACTGGGGCCAACGTCCTGACTTTC
CASSLGGAPTGANVLTF
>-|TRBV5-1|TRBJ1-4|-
TGCGCCAGCACCCCGACGGGACTGCCCAATGAAAAACTGTTTTTT
CASTPTGLPNEKLFF
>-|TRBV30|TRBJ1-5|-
TGTGCCTGGAGTGTACAGGGCGGTCAGCCCCAGCATTTT
CAWSVQGGQPQHF
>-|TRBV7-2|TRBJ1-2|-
TGTGCCAGCAGCTTAGCGCGAGTGGCTGGCTACACCTTC
CASSLARVAGYTF
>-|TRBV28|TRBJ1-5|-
TGTGCCAGCAGGCCCCCGGGGGTGGGCAATCAGCCCCAGCATTTT
CASRPPGVGNQPQHF
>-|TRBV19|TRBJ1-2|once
TGTGCCAGTAGTATGACTTCAGGGAACTTAAACTATGGCTACACCTTC
CASSMTSGNLNYGYTF
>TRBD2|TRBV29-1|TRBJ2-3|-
TGCAGCGCGGGCGGAGCGGGGGGAATCACAGATACGCAGTATTTT
CSAGGAGGITDTQYF
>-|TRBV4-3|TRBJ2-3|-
TGCGCCAGCAGCCAAGATATGGAGGATACGCAGTATTTT
CASSQDMEDTQYF
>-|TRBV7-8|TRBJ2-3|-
TGTGCCAGCAGCTCCCCTAGCAATCTAGATACGCAGTATTTT
CASSSPSNLDTQYF
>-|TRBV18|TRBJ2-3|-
TGTGCCAGCTCACCGGGCAGGGTCGGGGCAGATACGCAGTATTTT
CASSPGRVGADTQYF
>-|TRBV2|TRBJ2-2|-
TGTGCCAGCAGCGACAGAGTCCCCACCGGGGAGCTGTTTTTT
CASSDRVPTGELFF
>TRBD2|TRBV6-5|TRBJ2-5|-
TGTGCCAGCAGAGAGGGACTAGCGCGGGAGACCCAGTACTTC
CASREGLARETQYF
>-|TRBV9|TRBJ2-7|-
TGTGCCAGCAGCGCGTCGCTGGGATACGAGCAGTACTTC
CASSASLGYEQYF
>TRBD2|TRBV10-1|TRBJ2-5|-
TGCGCCAGCAGTGAAGGTGTAGCGGGGTACCAAGAGACCCAGTACTTC
CASSEGVAGYQETQYF
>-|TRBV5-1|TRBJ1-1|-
TGCGCCAGCAGGCAGTCCGGGGGGCTCGGGAACACTGAAGCTTTCTTT
CASRQSGGLGNTEAFF
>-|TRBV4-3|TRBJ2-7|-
TGCGCCAGCAGCCAAGCTCAGGTCGGTTCCTACGAGCAGTACTTC
CASSQAQVGSYEQYF
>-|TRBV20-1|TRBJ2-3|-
TGCCCCCAGGGGGATACGCAGTATTTT
CPQGDTQYF
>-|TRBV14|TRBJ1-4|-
TGTGCCAGCAGCCAAGAAGGCAGGGGCCATGGGGAAAAACTGTTTTTT
CASSQEGRGHGEKLFF
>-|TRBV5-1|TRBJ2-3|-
TGCGCCAGCAGGGAGCCCGGAGATACGCAGTATTTT
CASREPGDTQYF
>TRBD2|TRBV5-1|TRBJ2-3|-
TGCGCCAGCAGCTTGAGGCCAGCGGGGGGCACAGATACGCAGTATTTT
CASSLRPAGGTDTQYF
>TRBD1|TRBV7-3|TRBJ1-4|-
TGTGCCAGCAGTATCACACGGGGACAGGGGGCTTATGAAAAACTGTTTTTT
CASSITRGQGAYEKLFF
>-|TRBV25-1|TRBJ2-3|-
TGTGCCAGCAGTGAATCTGGGGGTCCAGATACGCAGTATTTT
CASSESGGPDTQYF
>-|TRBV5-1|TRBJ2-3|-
TGCGCCAGCAGCTTGGAGTTTCCCAATACGCAGTATTTT
CASSLEFPNTQYF
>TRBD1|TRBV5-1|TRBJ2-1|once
TGCGCCAGCAGCTCTCCCGGGACAGGGGTCAATGAGCAGTTCTTC
CASSSPGTGVNEQFF
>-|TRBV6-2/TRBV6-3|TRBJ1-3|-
TGTGCCAGCAGCTGGGACGGTTACTCTGGAAACACCATATATTTT
CASSWDGYSGNTIYF
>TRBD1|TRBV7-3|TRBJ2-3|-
TGTGCCAGCAGCCCATACGCCGGGACAGCCCGGGATACGCAGTATTTT
CASSPYAGTARDTQYF
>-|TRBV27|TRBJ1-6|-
TGTGCCAGCACAACAGGGTCCTATAATTCACCCCTCCACTTT
CASTTGSYNSPLHF
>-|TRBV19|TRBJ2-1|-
TGTGCCAGTAGTATAGGGACAACGAGCTCCTACAATGAGCAGTTCTTC
CASSIGTTSSYNEQFF
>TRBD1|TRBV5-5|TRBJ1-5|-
TGTGCCAGCAGCCCTCGGACAGGGCTAACGGGGGCCAATCAGCCCCAGCATTTT
CASSPRTGLTGANQPQHF
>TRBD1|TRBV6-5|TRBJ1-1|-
TGTGCCAGCAGGAGGACAGGGAACACTGAAGCTTTCTTT
CASRRTGNTEAFF
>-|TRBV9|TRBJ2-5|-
TGTGCCAGCAGCGTAGGGGGTAACCTCCAAGAGACCCAGTACTTC
CASSVGGNLQETQYF
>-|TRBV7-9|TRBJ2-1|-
TGTGCCAGCAGCTTACTAGGAGAGCAGTTCTTC
CASSLLGEQFF
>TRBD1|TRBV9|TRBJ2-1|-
TGTGCCAGCAGCGCCGGACAGGGGGCTGCGAATGAGCAGTTCTTC
CASSAGQGAANEQFF
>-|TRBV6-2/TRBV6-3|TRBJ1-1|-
TGTGCCAGCAGTTACGGAGACATGAACACTGAAGCTTTCTTT
CASSYGDMNTEAFF
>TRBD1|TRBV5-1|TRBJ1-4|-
TGCGCCAGCAGCTCGCCGGGACAGGGAAGCGAAAAACTGTTTTTT
CASSSPGQGSEKLFF
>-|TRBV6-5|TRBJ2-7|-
TGTGCCAGCAGGGACCTCGGACAGTCCTACGAGCAGTACTTC
CASRDLGQSYEQYF
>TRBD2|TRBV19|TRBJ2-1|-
TGTGCCAGTAGTATGGCGGTAGCGGGGGGCAATGAGCAGTTCTTC
CASSMAVAGGNEQFF
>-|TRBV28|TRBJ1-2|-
TGTGCCAGCAGTTCTGACAACTATGGCTACACCTTC
CASSSDNYGYTF
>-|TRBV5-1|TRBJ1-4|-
TGCGCCAGCAGCTTACCAGGGAGCAATGAAAAACTGTTTTTT
CASSLPGSNEKLFF
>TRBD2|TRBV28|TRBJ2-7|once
TGTGCCAGCAGTCCTCTGACCGGGGGGGCCGGTTACGAGCAGTACTTC
CASSPLTGGAGYEQYF
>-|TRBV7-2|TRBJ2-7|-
TGTGCCAGCAGTCAGATCGCCGGGACCGAAATTTCCAGCTCCTACGAGCAGTACTTC
CASSQIAGTEISSSYEQYF
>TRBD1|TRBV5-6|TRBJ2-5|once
TGTGCCAGCAGTTTTCAGGGGGCCGAGACCCAGTACTTC
CASSFQGAETQYF
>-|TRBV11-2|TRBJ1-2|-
TGTGCCAGCAGCCAGAGTCCCTCCTATGGCTACACCTTC
CASSQSPSYGYTF